Shown below are 26 T cell receptor beta chains from a single sample sequenced in a study of shared clonotypes between healthy human individuals. The table came from immunoSEQ multiplex PCR; TCRdb's copy has only in-frame clones and leaves some out. The sample yields roughly 890,000 clones, 92% seen once. Naive CD8 cells comprised CD45RO-negative, CCR7-positively selected cells, excluding terminally differentiated effector memory CD45RA+ cells. Sequencing used naive CD8+ T cells sorted from blood. The receptors stem from a man in his thirties or forties in good health.

The J gene is TRBJ2-1, the V gene TRBV27, with TRBD1 identical over 7 bases. This CDR3 comprises 14 residues. Germline CDR1 is MNHEY and CDR2 is SMNVEV (reference sequence). Trimming at V came to 3 bases and at J to 5 bases, leaving 4 bases not matched to a gene. The CDR3 bases are TGTGCCAGCAGTTTCGACAGGGCAAACAATGAGCAGTTCTTC. This gives the protein CASSFDRANNEQFF.

This clone appeared a single time. V and J are TRBV9 and TRBJ2-2; D gene ambiguous. The CDR3 loop spans 17 amino acids. Trimming took off 4 bases at V and 2 bases at J, with 18 bases between the two ends. Germline CDR1 reads SGDLS; CDR2 reads YYNGEE. The CDR3 nucleotides are TGTGCCAGCAGCAGGGTCCAGTTCCCAATCAACACCGGGGAGCTGTTTTTT. Protein: CASSRVQFPINTGELFF.

Comment on this clone: This sample includes further DNA sequences coding for the same CDR3. The chain combines TRBV7-9 with TRBJ2-2; D not certain. CDR3 length equals 13 residues. The germline gives CDR1 SEHNR, CDR2 FQNEAQ (reference sequence). V shed 0 bases and J shed 5 bases, with 4 bases lying between them. The CDR3 loop reads CASSLAGTGELFF. The CDR3 DNA reads as TGTGCCAGCAGCTTAGCGGGGACCGGGGAGCTGTTTTTT.

V is TRBV19 and J is TRBJ2-7, with 7 positions matching TRBD2. J was trimmed by 3 bases and V by 3 bases; bases with no gene match: 8. CDR3 length: 15 residues. Germline CDR1 and CDR2: LNHDA and SQIVND (reference sequence). The CDR3 sequence is CASSMDGLADYEQYF. The CDR3 DNA reads as TGTGCCAGTAGTATGGATGGGCTAGCGGACTACGAGCAGTACTTC.

The rearrangement links TRBV14 to TRBJ1-2; D is ambiguous. From germline, CDR1 is SGHDN and CDR2 FVKESK. The CDR3 totals 12 residues. Trimming left V 0 bases short and J 6 bases short, with 5 bases between. The DNA of the CDR3 is TGTGCCAGCAGCCAAGATTTTGATGGCTACACCTTC. Amino acids: CASSQDFDGYTF. Supplemented by reference TRBV14 and TRBJ1-2, the full variable domain reads EAGVTQFPSHSVIEKGQTVTLRCDPISGHDNLYWYRRVMGKEIKFLLHFVKESKQDESGMPNNRFLAERTGGTYSTLKVQPAELEDSGVYFCASSQDFDGYTFGSGTRLTVV.

The chain couples TRBV25-1 to TRBJ2-1; 9 bases line up with TRBD2. The junction had 13 bases not matched to a gene; V was cut back by 0 bases and J by 7 bases. Per the germline V gene, CDR1 is MGHDK and CDR2 is SYGVNS. CDR3 length equals 18 residues. The CDR3 loop reads CASSEYSAGGEFRNEQFF. CDR3 in DNA: TGTGCCAGCAGTGAATATTCGGCGGGAGGGGAATTTCGAAATGAGCAGTTCTTC.

The CDR3 here is CASSVSVTEAFF. The CDR3 DNA sequence: TGTGCCAGCAGTGTCAGCGTAACTGAAGCTTTCTTT. The V call is TRBV6-6, the J call TRBJ1-1, with D hard to call. CDR1 and CDR2 (germline): MNHNY, SVGAGI (reference sequence). V lost 5 bases, J lost 5 bases, and 9 bases lay in between. The CDR3 sequence is 12 residues long.

This clone showed up just once. This rearrangement joins TRBV27 to TRBJ2-3, with 9 bases that match TRBD2. In germline, CDR1 is MNHEY, CDR2 SMNVEV (reference sequence). The CDR3 loop spans 17 amino acids. The ends lost 3 bases at V and 1 base at J; junction bases unmatched: 8. The CDR3: CASSFAASGARTDTQYF. The CDR3 bases are TGTGCCAGCAGTTTCGCGGCTAGCGGGGCTCGCACAGATACGCAGTATTTT.

The chain uses TRBV18 and TRBJ2-7, with D perhaps matching TRBD1 (6 bases). CDR1 and CDR2 (germline): KGHSH, LQKENI. The V gene lost 2 bases and the J gene lost 5 bases, with 7 bases spanning the gap. The CDR3 runs 12 residues. The CDR3 region has the DNA TGTGCCAGCTCACCAGGGGGCCACGAGCAGTACTTC. Its translation: CASSPGGHEQYF.

This chain links TRBV7-9 with TRBJ2-3; 8 nucleotides align to TRBD2. Losses at the gene ends were 5 bases for V and 2 bases for J; bases not matched to a gene: 9. The germline gives CDR1 SEHNR, CDR2 FQNEAQ (reference sequence). The CDR3 has 16 amino acids. The CDR3 here is CASSPLAGSVTDTQYF. The CDR3 nucleotides are TGTGCCAGCAGCCCATTAGCGGGATCAGTCACAGATACGCAGTATTTT. The full variable domain, with the rest looked up from reference TRBV7-9 and TRBJ2-3, is DTGVSQNPRHKITKRGQNVTFRCDPISEHNRLYWYRQTLGQGPEFLTYFQNEAQLEKSRLLSDRFSAERPKGSFSTLEIQRTEQGDSAMYLCASSPLAGSVTDTQYFGPGTRLTVL.

The chain has TRBV30 and TRBJ2-3; D remains unclear. The germline V gene has CDR1 GTSNPN and CDR2 SVGIG (reference sequence). Trimming cost V 2 bases and J 8 bases, with 8 bases left between them. The CDR3 covers 11 residues. In DNA, the CDR3 is TGTGCCTGGAGTTATGTGGGTACGCAGTATTTT. Translation gives CAWSYVGTQYF.

V and J are TRBV7-2 and TRBJ2-1; D unresolved. V lost 1 base and J lost 8, with 15 bases in between. This CDR3 region has 15 residues. Per germline, CDR1 SGHTA and CDR2 FQGNSA. The CDR3 reads CASSLVPSKGYEQFF. For the CDR3, the DNA is TGTGCCAGCAGCTTAGTACCTTCGAAGGGCTATGAGCAGTTCTTC.

The chain employs TRBV7-9 and TRBJ2-1; D is undetermined. The germline gives CDR1 SEHNR, CDR2 FQNEAQ (reference sequence). V was clipped by 1 base and J by 8 bases, with 15 bases between them. The CDR3 sequence is 15 residues long. The CDR3 protein is CASSLVRSYDDEQFF. DNA for the CDR3: TGTGCCAGCAGCTTAGTACGATCGTACGATGATGAGCAGTTCTTC.

The chain is built from TRBV4-1 and TRBJ2-7; D is undetermined. This CDR3 contains 14 residues. Trimming pared 1 base from V and 3 bases from J, leaving 10 bases between. Per germline, CDR1 MGHRA and CDR2 YSYEKL. The CDR3 bases are TGCGCCAGCAGCCAAGTTGCGGATAACTACGAGCAGTACTTC. Amino acid sequence: CASSQVADNYEQYF.

This chain joins TRBV14 and TRBJ1-4; D not resolved. The germline gives CDR1 SGHDN, CDR2 FVKESK. V lost 4 bases and J 6 bases, leaving 12 bases between the germline ends. The CDR3 covers 14 residues. The CDR3 DNA follows: TGTGCCAGCAGCCGATCGCTCCGGGATGAAAAACTGTTTTTT. Residues: CASSRSLRDEKLFF.

The chain couples TRBV7-9 to TRBJ1-4; possible D gene TRBD1, 5 bases. Germline assignment: CDR1 SEHNR and CDR2 FQNEAQ (reference sequence). The length of the CDR3 is 16 residues. V lost 3 bases and J 5 bases, leaving 16 bases between the germline ends. The CDR3 sequence: CASSFPAGTSNEKLFF. The CDR3 DNA reads TGTGCCAGCAGCTTCCCCGCCGGGACGTCGAATGAAAAACTGTTTTTT.

This clone was seen a handful of times. Other DNA sequences within the sample encode an identical CDR3. The rearrangement links TRBV27 to TRBJ2-1; the D is unclear. V gave up 5 bases and J gave up 3 bases, with 5 bases separating them. Germline V CDR1 and CDR2: MNHEY, SMNVEV (reference sequence). The CDR3 consists of 12 residues. The CDR3 DNA reads TGTGCCAGCAGTCCGGACTACAATGAGCAGTTCTTC. It is translated as CASSPDYNEQFF.

This chain links TRBV15 with TRBJ2-5; 12 positions agree with TRBD2. V lost 8 bases and J lost 5; bases outside the gene matches: 3. Germline CDR1 LNHNV, CDR2 YYDKDF (reference sequence). The CDR3 consists of 13 residues. The CDR3 protein is CATSSGRVETQYF. The CDR3 coding sequence is TGTGCCACCTCTAGCGGGAGGGTCGAGACCCAGTACTTC.

This clone appeared a single time. The J gene is TRBJ1-4, the V gene TRBV15; D may be TRBD1 (6 bases). Germline V gene sequence: CDR1 LNHNV, CDR2 YYDKDF (reference sequence). V was cut by 2 bases and J by 8 bases, with 15 bases left in between. This CDR3 spans 15 amino acids. CDR3 sequence: CATSRSGEGYEKLFF. CDR3 sequence (DNA): TGTGCCACCAGCAGATCAGGGGAAGGTTACGAAAAACTGTTTTTT.

A note on this clone: This same CDR3 is encoded by further DNA sequences in the sample. V is TRBV27 and J is TRBJ2-7, with a tentative D call TRBD1 (5 bases). Per the germline V gene, CDR1 is MNHEY and CDR2 is SMNVEV (reference sequence). The CDR3 is made up of 14 amino acids. V was trimmed by 0 bases and J by 4 bases, leaving 10 bases between them. The CDR3 region has the DNA TGTGCCAGCAGTTTATCGGGGCAGCTATACGAGCAGTACTTC. As protein: CASSLSGQLYEQYF.

The rearrangement links TRBV15 to TRBJ2-7; possible D gene TRBD1, 6 bases. V gave up 0 bases and J gave up 2 bases, with 14 bases separating them. CDR3 size: 16 residues. In germline, CDR1 is LNHNV, CDR2 YYDKDF (reference sequence). CDR3: CATSRDTLQGTYEQYF. The CDR3 bases are TGTGCCACCAGCAGAGACACCCTACAGGGTACCTACGAGCAGTACTTC. Full variable domain (remainder filled in from reference TRBV15 and TRBJ2-7): DAMVIQNPRYQVTQFGKPVTLSCSQTLNHNVMYWYQQKSSQAPKLLFHYYDKDFNNEADTPDNFQSRRPNTSFCFLDIRSPGLGDTAMYLCATSRDTLQGTYEQYFGPGTRLTVT.

This chain connects TRBV2 to TRBJ2-7, with D perhaps given as TRBD1 or TRBD2 (5 bases each). Germline values: CDR1 SNHLY, CDR2 FYNNEI. The CDR3 runs to 12 residues. V gave up 3 bases and J gave up 6 bases, with 9 bases separating them. The CDR3: CASSEWGTEQYF. The CDR3 coding sequence is TGTGCCAGCAGTGAGTGGGGGACCGAGCAGTACTTC. Drawing the rest from reference TRBV2 and TRBJ2-7, the complete variable domain is EPEVTQTPSHQVTQMGQEVILRCVPISNHLYFYWYRQILGQKVEFLVSFYNNEISEKSEIFDDQFSVERPDGSNFTLKIRSTKLEDSAMYFCASSEWGTEQYFGPGTRLTVT.

V usage is TRBV25-1 and J usage is TRBJ1-5; a weak D match, TRBD1 (6 bases). The germline CDR1 and CDR2 sequences are MGHDK and SYGVNS. Trimming pared 4 bases from V and 0 bases from J, leaving 7 bases between. There are 14 residues in the CDR3. Here the CDR3 reads CASSVGGSNQPQHF. The CDR3 region has the DNA TGTGCCAGCAGTGTAGGGGGTAGCAATCAGCCCCAGCATTTT.

This chain links TRBV28 with TRBJ1-5, with D possibly matching TRBD1 (6 bases). This CDR3 contains 13 residues. Germline lookup yields CDR1 MDHEN and CDR2 SYDVKM. Trimming removed 11 bases at V and 5 bases at J, with 16 bases between. The CDR3 DNA is TGTGCCGCGGGCGGGGCAGGGGATCAGCCCCAGCATTTT. This translates into CAAGGAGDQPQHF.

V is TRBV14 and J is TRBJ2-1, with D possibly TRBD2 on 6 matching bases. V was clipped by 5 bases and J by 7 bases, with 18 bases between them. This CDR3 contains 15 residues. Germline V CDR1 and CDR2: SGHDN, FVKESK. In DNA form, the CDR3 reads TGTGCCAGCAGCATCGGGAGTCGGTGGGAGAATGAGCAGTTCTTC. Encoded protein: CASSIGSRWENEQFF.

CDR3 nucleotide sequence: TGTGCCACCAGCAGGGGGGCGGGCTCCTACGAGCAGTACTTC. This gives the protein CATSRGAGSYEQYF. V and J are TRBV15 and TRBJ2-7; perhaps TRBD1 as D (6 bases). Trimming removed 3 bases from V and 0 bases from J, with 9 bases in between. Germline V gene lookup returns CDR1 LNHNV and CDR2 YYDKDF (reference sequence). The CDR3 runs 14 residues.